This T cell receptor beta chain was identified in a study of blood T cell repertoires in COVID-19. Study as a whole: Acute-phase and convalescent COVID-19 samples originated in the United States, Italy and Spain.

Which cohort a participant joined came from the clinical history participants gave. Donors of Cohort 3 who recovered were those that had two negative PCRs, clearance, or symptom resolution. Source study methods: Counts of nucleated cells, estimated from reference gene primer amplification, were obtained. Measured with immunoSEQ multiplex PCR; TCRdb has only the in-frame clones, and not every one. V and J calls and clone size come straight from that table; D and trimming were deduced from the DNA. The data show 150,000 to 200,000 clones, roughly 90% seen once. V was shortened by 0 bases and J by 3 bases, with 9 bases between the two germline ends. The V gene's germline CDR1 is MNHNS and CDR2 SASEGT. This CDR3 comprises 15 residues.

The source is a woman between 18 and 29 years old who had recovered from COVID-19. The chain links TRBV6-1 to TRBJ2-1; unclear D gene. Sample: PBMCs or T cells enriched from blood (not recorded which). The CDR3 sequence: CASSEAETDYNEQFF. CDR3 sequence (DNA): TGTGCCAGCAGTGAAGCAGAGACTGACTACAATGAGCAGTTCTTC.